Listed below are T cell receptor beta chains from one sample, sequenced in a study of a mutant IDH1 vaccine in newly diagnosed glioma. These TCRs' antigens remain unknown. Sequenced by immunoSEQ multiplex PCR; TCRdb stores in-frame clones only, minus some. The table lists tens of thousands of clones, around nine tenths of them singletons. Specimen: PBMCs, collected from a glioma patient whose treatment included an IDH1 peptide vaccine. The receptors originated from a woman aged 45-65 years with glioma. Both conserved end residues are part of each CDR3. D genes are given only for firm matches. Clone size is stated in some rows and not others, as once, few, many or a class when expanded.

V gene,D gene,clone size,J gene,CDR3 DNA,CDR3 protein
TRBV30,.,.,TRBJ2-4,TGTGCCTGGAGTGTAGGGCTAGCCAAAAACATTCAGTACTTC,CAWSVGLAKNIQYF
TRBV2,.,.,TRBJ2-4,TGTGCCAGCTCAGTTGGGTCCAAAAACATTCAGTACTTC,CASSVGSKNIQYF
TRBV7-2,.,.,TRBJ1-3,TGTGCCAGCAGCTTACTTCGGGGAGGTGGAAACACCATATATTTT,CASSLLRGGGNTIYF
TRBV18,TRBD2,.,TRBJ2-7,TGTGCCAGCTCATCCCTAGTACCTAGCGGGAGGGTCGAGCAGTACTTC,CASSSLVPSGRVEQYF
TRBV7-9,.,.,TRBJ2-2,TGTGCCTCGTGGGGACGGCTGAACACCGGGGAGCTGTTTTTT,CASWGRLNTGELFF
TRBV18,TRBD1,.,TRBJ1-3,TGTGCCAGCTCACCACCGGGGACAGGAATTGGAAACACCATATATTTT,CASSPPGTGIGNTIYF
TRBV23-1,.,.,TRBJ2-7,TGCGCCAGCAGTCAATCGAAAAGAGTGGACGAGCAGTACTTC,CASSQSKRVDEQYF
TRBV19,.,.,TRBJ2-1,TGTGCCAGCTGGGACCGGAGTGAGCAGTTCTTC,CASWDRSEQFF
TRBV28,.,.,TRBJ1-6,TGTGCCAGCAGTTCGGGGGGGAGGCTAAGCTCCTATAATTCACCCCTCCACTTT,CASSSGGRLSSYNSPLHF
TRBV5-6,TRBD2,.,TRBJ2-7,TGTGCCAGCAGCTTCACGACTAGCGGGAGGCAAGGGGATTTCTACGAGCAGTACTTC,CASSFTTSGRQGDFYEQYF
TRBV7-3,.,.,TRBJ2-3,TGTGCCAGCAGCTCCGCAGGGGGGAGCACAGATACGCAGTATTTT,CASSSAGGSTDTQYF
TRBV15,.,.,TRBJ2-5,TGTGCCACCAGCAGAGATCCCGGCGGAGAGACCCAGTACTTC,CATSRDPGGETQYF
TRBV7-9,.,.,TRBJ2-3,TGTGCCAGCAGCCTAACCGTCGGAGATACGCAGTATTTT,CASSLTVGDTQYF
TRBV2,.,.,TRBJ2-7,TGTGCCAGCAGCTCGGGACTCCGCGAGCAGTACTTC,CASSSGLREQYF
TRBV7-9,TRBD1,once,TRBJ2-3,TGTGCCAGCAGCGACGCACCTATAGAGGGGGCGCGTGAGACGCAGTATTTT,CASSDAPIEGARETQYF
TRBV6-6,.,.,TRBJ1-3,TGTGCCAGCACCTACGAAGGAAACACCATATATTTT,CASTYEGNTIYF
TRBV5-1,.,.,TRBJ2-5,TGCGCCAGCAAGGGCCCCCAAGAGACCCAGTACTTC,CASKGPQETQYF
TRBV5-4,.,once,TRBJ1-1,TGTGCCAGCAGCGCGGACGGGAACACTGAAGCTTTCTTT,CASSADGNTEAFF
TRBV7-3,.,.,TRBJ2-1,TGTGCCAGCAGCTGGGACCTTCGCACGGATGAGCAGTTCTTC,CASSWDLRTDEQFF
TRBV7-9,.,.,TRBJ2-3,TGTGCCAGCAGCCCCTTTCGGGATACGCAGTATTTT,CASSPFRDTQYF
TRBV6-5,TRBD1,once,TRBJ1-2,TGTGCCAGCAGTGAGAGACAGGGACGTGGCTACACCTTC,CASSERQGRGYTF
TRBV4-1,TRBD2,.,TRBJ2-7,TGCGCCAGCAGCCAGGGCCCGGGACTAGAAAGCGAGCAGTACTTC,CASSQGPGLESEQYF
TRBV6-5,TRBD2,.,TRBJ2-7,TGTGCCAGCAGTCTGACTAGCCTCTCTTGGTACGAGCAGTACTTC,CASSLTSLSWYEQYF
TRBV18,.,.,TRBJ1-5,TGTGCCAGCTCACCAGGCCGCAATCAGCCCCAGCATTTT,CASSPGRNQPQHF
TRBV5-1,.,.,TRBJ1-2,TGCGCCAGCAGCTTGGCAGAATTCGGCTACACCTTC,CASSLAEFGYTF
TRBV5-6,.,once,TRBJ1-5,TGTGCCAGCAGCTTTCAGGGGAATAGCAATCAGCCCCAGCATTTT,CASSFQGNSNQPQHF